Below, one TCR beta chain is given with its context. Its target antigen remains unknown. Nothing much larger sits one base from this clone, and base qualities are not available. The CDR3 measures 13 amino acids from cysteine to phenylalanine. Of all the DNA, just the CDR3 is kept, 39 bases in frame from base 1. Reading the germline V gene gives CDR1 MDHEN and CDR2 SYDVKM. Using the deep immunoSEQ assay, TCR CDR3 regions were amplified from genomic DNA by multiplex PCR. Extracted genomic DNA from each cell subset was spread evenly across all wells of several immunoSEQ 96-well plates, with each plate serving as a replicate. Each replicate PCR for sorted subsets received about 0.2 ug genomic DNA, equal to roughly 33,000 T cell genomes. Purified libraries were quantified with a Qubit 3.0 fluorometer, sized on a Bioanalyzer 2100, and re-quantified with the KAPA Library Quantification kit. Every immunoSEQ 96-well plate was sequenced on a separate single-read 150-cycle Illumina NextSeq 550 flow cell. The paper's data handling went like this. Because the immunoSEQ output included only junctional sequences and no quality scores, the filtering could not be the same as the filtering used for full-length reads. Sequences were annotated with PyIR, a Python wrapper for IgBLAST v1.9, using IMGT germline references to assign V/J genes and CDR3. Reads were removed for weak V/J assignments (E-value above 1e-6), missing CDR3, stop codons, out-of-frame junctions, or ambiguous translated residues. A V3J clonotype was defined by an identical inferred V gene, J gene, and CDR3 amino acid sequence. Percentage overlap between repertoires was calculated by dividing the number of shared unique clonotypes by the size of the smaller repertoire. Richness of each repertoire was evaluated using RTK rarefaction, the Chao1 estimator, and Recon v2.1 estimates of unobserved clonotypes. For all TCRbeta clonotypes obtained by the gDNA method from a handful of donors, generation probabilities were computed with OLGA. TCRdb's version of the immuneACCESS table is confined to in-frame rearrangements and falls short of the full clone set. An unresolved V gene accounts for under half of the shortfall where checked; the remainder is of unknown origin. The V and J calls and clone size come from that table; D and trimming were worked out from the DNA. The sample yields some 2,500,000 clones; about nine tenths were counted once. The ten largest account for 0.3% to 0.45% of the sample.

This sample was taken from a study of shared clonotypes between healthy human individuals (dated by TCRdb to the early 2020s). Context from the whole study: The cohort included three men and two women between 18 and 49 years of age. For each donor, CD4 naive and CD4 memory were each run on three plates, CD8 naive on two plates, and CD8 memory on one plate. To estimate repertoire size and how much clonotypes are shared between individuals, the study performed deep sequencing of blood TCR repertoires from a few healthy adults. To increase sequencing depth and limit assay-specific biases, TCR repertoire library preparation and sequencing were carried out by different laboratories using diverse techniques. Per donor, leukapheresis produced somewhere between about 0.85 and 9.5 billion PBMCs.

Healthy HIV-negative adults with no recently reported acute infections or vaccinations were included as donors. Every donor was a Caucasian adult residing in Nashville, Tennessee, USA. CD4+ T cells were enriched by magnetic negative selection, after which naive cells were positively selected on CD45RA and the negative fraction was taken as the memory subset. Blood was obtained by leukapheresis, after which PBMCs were separated by Ficoll-Histopaque density gradient centrifugation and cryopreserved in liquid nitrogen vapor phase. Analytical flow cytometry was used to check the purity and quantity of each magnetically sorted T cell population. Each sorted fraction had its genomic DNA isolated and then quantified by UV absorbance on a Nanodrop 2000c. The full study reports these points: Based on pairwise subsampling, the degree of clonotype sharing among donors was expected to be affected by sequencing depth. The small number of donors limited the genetic and exposure-history diversity represented. Naive subsets generally had larger estimated clonotype richness than memory subsets did. Compared with non-shared clonotypes, the clonotypes found in all four sorted-subset donors had higher generation probabilities. Sharing across a few donors was observed for around 4.8% of naive CD4, 3.5% of naive CD8, about 2.5% of memory CD4, and about 0.38% of memory CD8 clonotypes. Sampling was restricted to blood, and TCR repertoires in tissues likely differ from the TCR repertoires found in blood. Incomplete sequencing was indicated by rarefaction of sorted-subset datasets, despite the large sequencing depth.

The rearrangement combines TRBV28 with TRBJ2-5, with a weak D call of TRBD1 (6 bases match). The J call is doubtful: the DNA matches TRBJ2-7 better. This receptor was identified in a man aged 18 to 29 in good health. Some clones in this sample may be carry-over from other donors' samples. The source material was naive CD4+ T cells from PBMCs. The intended sense of this specimen's cell subset or site label: CD45RA+ positively selected. The CDR3 region has the sequence CASSVGATYEQYF. The DNA reads as follows: TGTGCCAGCAGCGTGGGGGCCACTTACGAGCAGTACTTC.